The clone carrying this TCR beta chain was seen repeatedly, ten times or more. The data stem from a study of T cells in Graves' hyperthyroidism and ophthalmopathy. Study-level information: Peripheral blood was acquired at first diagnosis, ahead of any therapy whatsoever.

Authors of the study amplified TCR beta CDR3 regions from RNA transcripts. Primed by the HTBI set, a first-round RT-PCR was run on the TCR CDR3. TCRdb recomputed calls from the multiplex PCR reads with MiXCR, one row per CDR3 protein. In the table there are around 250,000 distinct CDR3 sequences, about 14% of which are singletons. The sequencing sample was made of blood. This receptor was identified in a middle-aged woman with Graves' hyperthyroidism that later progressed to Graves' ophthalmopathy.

In nucleotides, the CDR3 is TGTGCCAGCAGCTTAATGGACTCAGCAGCCGAAGAGACCCAGTACTTC. Protein: CASSLMDSAAEETQYF. V gene TRBV7-6 combines with J gene TRBJ2-5, with TRBD2 as a possible D gene (5 bases). This CDR3 comprises 16 residues. The germline CDR1 and CDR2 sequences are SGHVS and FNYEAQ. Trimming removed 2 bases from V and 3 bases from J, with 16 bases in between.